The rows below give T cell receptor beta chains drawn from one sample of a study of blood T cell repertoires in COVID-19. TCRdb keeps only in-frame clones here, not all; method: immunoSEQ multiplex PCR. This sample carries hundreds of thousands of clones, about nine tenths of them seen once, and the ten largest clones take 6.5%. Sequencing was done on a sample of peripheral blood. These receptors were obtained from a man in his 60s who had recovered from COVID-19. Each CDR3 is given with its conserved first and last residue. A D gene is named only where the DNA matches it firmly. Clone size is not always given. Where it is, it says once, few, many or a class for expanded clones.

j_gene | d_gene | len | abundance | v_gene | CDR3nt | CDR3aa
TRBJ1-1 | TRBD1 | 15 | NA | TRBV5-4 | TGTGCCAGCAAGACTGGACAGGGGGGAGAGACTGAAGCTTTCTTT | CASKTGQGGETEAFF
TRBJ2-7 | TRBD1 | 14 | NA | TRBV7-2 | TGTGCCAGCAGCTCGAACAGGGGACCCTACGAGCAGTACTTC | CASSSNRGPYEQYF
TRBJ2-2 | NA | 14 | NA | TRBV24-1 | TGTGCCACCAGTGACCCGGACAGAGCCGGGGAGCTGTTTTTT | CATSDPDRAGELFF
TRBJ2-4 | NA | 17 | NA | TRBV18 | TGTGCCAGCTCACCCCCCGCTGGACAGTGGGACAAAAACATTCAGTACTTC | CASSPPAGQWDKNIQYF
TRBJ1-5 | TRBD1 | 14 | NA | TRBV6-5 | TGTGCCAGCAGCGGACAGGGCAGCAATCAGCCCCAGCATTTT | CASSGQGSNQPQHF
TRBJ2-3 | TRBD2 | 16 | NA | TRBV15 | TGTGCCACCAGCAGAGACGCGGGAGGCTCCACAGATACGCAGTATTTT | CATSRDAGGSTDTQYF
TRBJ2-2 | NA | 16 | NA | TRBV11-2 | TGTGCCAGCAGCTCCCGACAGGACTTTGAGATCGGGGAGCTGTTTTTT | CASSSRQDFEIGELFF
TRBJ2-3 | TRBD2 | 16 | NA | TRBV27 | TGTGCCAGCAAGGTGCTCAGCGGGATGGCAGCAGATACGCAGTATTTT | CASKVLSGMAADTQYF
TRBJ2-7 | NA | 14 | once | TRBV7-2 | TGTGCCAGCAGCCAGACTAGGCGAACCTACGAGCAGTACTTC | CASSQTRRTYEQYF
TRBJ2-5 | TRBD2 | 16 | NA | TRBV28 | TGTGCCAGCAGTTTACGGGGGCTAGCGGGGCAAGAGACCCAGTACTTC | CASSLRGLAGQETQYF
TRBJ2-2 | NA | 12 | few | TRBV4-2 | TGTGCCAGCAGCCAAGAGAGCGGGGAGCTGTTTTTT | CASSQESGELFF
TRBJ2-7 | TRBD1 | 15 | NA | TRBV5-1 | TGCGCCAGCAGCTCCGGACAGGGCGGCTCCTACGAGCAGTACTTC | CASSSGQGGSYEQYF
TRBJ1-2 | NA | 14 | NA | TRBV4-3 | TGCGCCAGCAGCCCCCAAGCGGGTAACTATGGCTACACCTTC | CASSPQAGNYGYTF
TRBJ2-2 | NA | 17 | NA | TRBV13 | TGTGCCAGCAGCCCGTCCCCCGCAAGCGCGAACACCGGGGAGCTGTTTTTT | CASSPSPASANTGELFF
TRBJ2-7 | TRBD1 | 13 | NA | TRBV10-3 | TGTGCCATCCTTGGGACAGGGACCTACGAGCAGTACTTC | CAILGTGTYEQYF
TRBJ2-2 | TRBD1 | 15 | NA | TRBV10-3 | TGTGCCATCGACCGGGACAGGGGGCAAACCGGGGAGCTGTTTTTT | CAIDRDRGQTGELFF
TRBJ1-2 | NA | 18 | NA | TRBV18 | TGTGCCAGCTCACCAAGTACCTCGTCGGGGGGCGGCCCCTATGGCTACACCTTC | CASSPSTSSGGGPYGYTF
TRBJ2-2 | NA | 16 | NA | TRBV7-3 | TGTGCCAGCAGCCCTCCGGTAAATGCGAACACCGGGGAGCTGTTTTTT | CASSPPVNANTGELFF
TRBJ2-1 | TRBD2 | 15 | NA | TRBV2 | TGTGCCAGCAGCGGGCTCCTAGCGGGATACAATGAGCAGTTCTTC | CASSGLLAGYNEQFF
TRBJ1-6 | NA | 15 | NA | TRBV9 | TGTGCCAGCAGCCCGAGGGAGGTGGGGTACTCACCCCTCCACTTT | CASSPREVGYSPLHF
TRBJ1-3 | NA | 17 | NA | TRBV4-1 | TGCGCCAGCAGCCAAGGGGCAGGTCGTATCTCTGGAAACACCATATATTTT | CASSQGAGRISGNTIYF
TRBJ2-1 | NA | 16 | NA | TRBV5-1 | TGCGCCAGCAGCTTTGAGGGGACAAACTCCTACAATGAGCAGTTCTTC | CASSFEGTNSYNEQFF
TRBJ1-1 | NA | 15 | NA | TRBV5-1 | TGCGCCAGCAGCTTGAACGGGGGGAGGAACACTGAAGCTTTCTTT | CASSLNGGRNTEAFF
TRBJ2-7 | NA | 14 | NA | TRBV21-1 | TGTGCCAGCAACAGGGACAGGGTTGCCTACGAGCAGTACTTC | CASNRDRVAYEQYF
TRBJ2-5 | TRBD2 | 14 | once | TRBV6-6 | TGTGCCAGCAGTTACTCGGGGACTAGTGAGACCCAGTACTTC | CASSYSGTSETQYF
TRBJ1-3 | NA | 15 | NA | TRBV30 | TGTGCCTGGAGTCCAGACAGGACCTCTGGAAACACCATATATTTT | CAWSPDRTSGNTIYF
TRBJ2-3 | NA | 13 | NA | TRBV4-3 | TGCGCCAGCAGCCAAGGTGAGGGAGATACGCAGTATTTT | CASSQGEGDTQYF
TRBJ1-6 | NA | 17 | NA | TRBV12-5 | TGTGCTAGTGGTATACCAGGCCTGACAGGAGTTGCATCACCCCTCCACTTT | CASGIPGLTGVASPLHF
TRBJ1-5 | NA | 18 | NA | TRBV7-3 | TGTGCCAGCAGCTTAATACCGACAGGCGATTATAGCAATCAGCCCCAGCATTTT | CASSLIPTGDYSNQPQHF
TRBJ1-5 | NA | 15 | NA | TRBV15 | TGTGCCACCAGCAGACCAATCGGAGGTAATCAGCCCCAGCATTTT | CATSRPIGGNQPQHF
TRBJ1-2 | TRBD1 | 15 | NA | TRBV29-1 | TGCAGCGCCTCAGGGGGCGGTCTAGGGAACTATGGCTACACCTTC | CSASGGGLGNYGYTF
TRBJ2-6 | TRBD1 | 18 | NA | TRBV2 | TGTGCCAGCATCCTTGGGGGACAGGGGGCGATTGGGGCCAACGTCCTGACTTTC | CASILGGQGAIGANVLTF
TRBJ2-1 | TRBD1 | 16 | NA | TRBV18 | TGTGCCAGCTCACCGGGCGGACAGGGGGCCTACAATGAGCAGTTCTTC | CASSPGGQGAYNEQFF
TRBJ1-2 | NA | 14 | NA | TRBV10-2 | TGCGCCAGCAGCCCAGGACAGCCTAACTATGGCTACACCTTC | CASSPGQPNYGYTF
TRBJ2-1 | TRBD1 | 14 | NA | TRBV7-9 | TGTGCCAGCAGCTTGGGACAGGGGGCCCATGAGCAGTTCTTC | CASSLGQGAHEQFF
TRBJ1-2 | TRBD1 | 14 | NA | TRBV5-4 | TGTGCCAGCAGCCGAACAGGGGGCGGGTATGGCTACACCTTC | CASSRTGGGYGYTF
TRBJ2-3 | TRBD2 | 15 | NA | TRBV10-3 | TGTGCCATCAGTGAGGCTAGCGGATTCACAGATACGCAGTATTTT | CAISEASGFTDTQYF
TRBJ2-7 | NA | 13 | few | TRBV7-9 | TGTGCCAGCAGCCTGACCGGAGGCTACGAGCAGTACTTC | CASSLTGGYEQYF
TRBJ1-6 | NA | 14 | NA | TRBV5-6 | TGTGCCAGCAGCTTCGGACAGCATAATTCACCCCTCCACTTT | CASSFGQHNSPLHF
TRBJ2-7 | TRBD2 | 15 | NA | TRBV28 | TGTGCCAGCAGCTTAGGGGCGGGGGGGCTCTACGAGCAGTACTTC | CASSLGAGGLYEQYF
TRBJ2-7 | NA | 15 | few | TRBV4-1 | TGCGCCAGCAGCCTTGGGGGCGATATACGGTACGAGCAGTACTTC | CASSLGGDIRYEQYF
TRBJ2-6 | NA | 13 | NA | TRBV5-1 | TGCGCCAGCAGAGAGCTTGGGGCCAACGTCCTGACTTTC | CASRELGANVLTF
TRBJ2-5 | NA | 15 | NA | TRBV5-4 | TGTGCCAGCAGCCCAGCGGCTTGGAGGCAAGAGACCCAGTACTTC | CASSPAAWRQETQYF
TRBJ1-1 | TRBD1 | 18 | NA | TRBV5-1 | TGCGCCAGCAGCTTGGCCGCGACAGGGGGCTTAGCAAACACTGAAGCTTTCTTT | CASSLAATGGLANTEAFF
TRBJ1-4 | NA | 15 | NA | TRBV11-2 | TGTGCCAGCAGCTCCGAACCGCGTCGAAGTGAAAAACTGTTTTTT | CASSSEPRRSEKLFF
TRBJ1-6 | NA | 15 | NA | TRBV19 | TGTGCCAGTAGTCCCCGGACAGAGTATAATTCACCCCTCCACTTT | CASSPRTEYNSPLHF
TRBJ1-4 | NA | 13 | few | TRBV19 | TGTGCCAGCCAAGGACAGAGTAATGAAAAACTGTTTTTT | CASQGQSNEKLFF
TRBJ2-1 | TRBD1 | 12 | NA | TRBV7-2 | TGTGCCAGCAGCTCTATTGGGACAGTGGAGTTCTTC | CASSSIGTVEFF
TRBJ2-2 | NA | 17 | NA | TRBV11-2 | TGTGCCAGCAGCTTATGGTTCGGAGGGACTCAGACCGGGGAGCTGTTTTTT | CASSLWFGGTQTGELFF
TRBJ2-1 | NA | 15 | few | TRBV6-1 | TGTGCCAGCAGTGAAGGGGCGGGTACCGTCGATGAGCAGTTCTTC | CASSEGAGTVDEQFF
TRBJ1-2 | TRBD1 | 15 | NA | TRBV19 | TGTGCCAGTAGTACACCGGGACAGGGGGCTCGGGGCTACACCTTC | CASSTPGQGARGYTF
TRBJ2-1 | NA | 13 | NA | TRBV18 | TGTGCCAGCTCGGCAACAGGGTACAATGAGCAGTTCTTC | CASSATGYNEQFF
TRBJ2-1 | NA | 16 | NA | TRBV11-1 | TGTGCCAGCAGCTTAGTGGCCCTAGACCCCTACAATGAGCAGTTCTTC | CASSLVALDPYNEQFF